This is a list of T cell receptor beta chains from one sample in a study of PD-1 blockade in mismatch repair-deficient tumors. This table comes from immunoSEQ multiplex PCR, and its TCRdb copy is limited to in-frame clones, with some not included. The sample has roughly 130,000 clones, about nine tenths seen once; the top ten hold about 11%. Material: peripheral blood, obtained 72 weeks after starting pembrolizumab. All receptors derive from an adult with mismatch repair-deficient cancer. The CDR3 runs from the conserved cysteine through the conserved F or W. The order of the fields is J gene, clone size, V gene, CDR3 protein. A row's size may be missing; if present it is once, few, many or a size class.

>TRBJ2-7|once|TRBV13
CASSLGLRNAEQYF
>TRBJ1-1|NA|TRBV19
CASRMTGDPEAFF
>TRBJ1-3|NA|TRBV19
CATSLRDRLSGNTIYF
>TRBJ2-3|NA|TRBV27
CASSLLDRVNTDTQYF
>TRBJ1-1|NA|TRBV2
CASKRRVGAATNTEAFF
>TRBJ2-7|NA|TRBV19
CASSKRQEVYEQYF
>TRBJ2-2|NA|TRBV30
CAWIRDRVTGELFF
>TRBJ2-7|NA|TRBV27
CASSPDRTGRTYEQYF
>TRBJ1-1|NA|TRBV7-9
CASSLDLGRGRYLAEAFF
>TRBJ2-5|NA|TRBV13
CASSTTESQETQYF
>TRBJ2-2|NA|TRBV19
CASSMRTEGGELFF
>TRBJ2-5|NA|TRBV25-1
CASNHDRGGETQYF